This T cell receptor beta chain was found in a study of blood T cells in healthy people across ages. The length of the CDR3 is 14 residues. The germline V gene encodes CDR1 MNHEY and CDR2 SMNVEV (reference sequence). V was trimmed by 4 bases and J by 8 bases, leaving 14 bases between them. Together with a sample-barcoded 5' primer, a J-beta primer mix was included in a second PCR lasting roughly 6 to 12 cycles. TCRdb passed the 5' RACE reads through MiXCR, listing each CDR3 protein once. The sample shows 800,000 or so distinct CDR3 sequences, 20% to 25% of them seen only once. The same sample was also studied in work on T cells of mothers and their children.

This rearrangement joins TRBV27 to TRBJ1-4; TRBD1 might be the D (6 bases). The TCR sequence derives from a boy aged 10-17 years in good health. Sequenced: blood. The CDR3 sequence is CASSYDRYQEKLFF. The DNA of the CDR3 is TGTGCCAGCAGTTACGACAGGTATCAGGAAAAACTGTTTTTT.